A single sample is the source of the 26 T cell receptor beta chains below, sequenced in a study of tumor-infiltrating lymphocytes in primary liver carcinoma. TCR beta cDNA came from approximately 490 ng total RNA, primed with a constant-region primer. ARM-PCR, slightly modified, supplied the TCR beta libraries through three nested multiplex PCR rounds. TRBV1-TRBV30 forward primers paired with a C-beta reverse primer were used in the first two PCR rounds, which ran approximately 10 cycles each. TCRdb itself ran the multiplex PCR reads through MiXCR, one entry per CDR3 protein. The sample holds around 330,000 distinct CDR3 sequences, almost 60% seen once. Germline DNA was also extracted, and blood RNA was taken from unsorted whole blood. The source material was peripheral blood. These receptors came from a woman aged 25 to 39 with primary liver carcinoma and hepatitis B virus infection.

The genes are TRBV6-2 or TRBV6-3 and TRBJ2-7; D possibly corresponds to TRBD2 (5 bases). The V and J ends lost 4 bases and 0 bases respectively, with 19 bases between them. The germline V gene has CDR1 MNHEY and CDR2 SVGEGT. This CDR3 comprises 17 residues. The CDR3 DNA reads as TGTGCCAGCAGTTGCTCGATAGCCAGCGGATTCTCCTACGAGCAGTACTTC. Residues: CASSCSIASGFSYEQYF.

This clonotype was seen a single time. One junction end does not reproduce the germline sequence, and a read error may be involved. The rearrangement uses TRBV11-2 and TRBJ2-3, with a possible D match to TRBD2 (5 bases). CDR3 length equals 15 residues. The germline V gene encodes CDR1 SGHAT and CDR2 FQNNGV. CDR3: CSSSLSGMSTDTQYF. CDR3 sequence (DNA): TGTTCCAGCAGCTTGAGCGGAATGAGCACAGATACGCAGTATTTT. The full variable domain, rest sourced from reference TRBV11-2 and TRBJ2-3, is EAGVAQSPRYKIIEKRQSVAFWCNPISGHATLYWYQQILGQGPKLLIQFQNNGVVDDSQLPKDRFSAERLKGVDSTLKIQPAKLEDSAVYLCSSSLSGMSTDTQYFGPGTRLTVL.

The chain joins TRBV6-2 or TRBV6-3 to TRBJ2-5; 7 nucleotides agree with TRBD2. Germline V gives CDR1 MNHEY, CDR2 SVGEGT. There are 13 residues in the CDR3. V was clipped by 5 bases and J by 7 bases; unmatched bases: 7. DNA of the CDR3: TGTGCCAGCAGTCCCGGGACTATAGGGACCCAGTACTTC. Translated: CASSPGTIGTQYF.

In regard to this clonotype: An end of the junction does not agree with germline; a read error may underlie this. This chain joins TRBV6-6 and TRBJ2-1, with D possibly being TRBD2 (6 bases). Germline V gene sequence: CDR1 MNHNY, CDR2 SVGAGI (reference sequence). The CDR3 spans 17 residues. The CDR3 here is CASSFGSPGGTSNGQFF. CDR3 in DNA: TGTGCTAGCAGTTTCGGGTCCCCCGGGGGAACTTCGAATGGGCAGTTCTTC.

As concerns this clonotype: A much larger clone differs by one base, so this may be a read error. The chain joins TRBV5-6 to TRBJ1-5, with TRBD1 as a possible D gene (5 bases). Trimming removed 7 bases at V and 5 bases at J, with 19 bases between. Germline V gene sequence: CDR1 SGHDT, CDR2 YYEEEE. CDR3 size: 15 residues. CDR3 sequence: CASGPQGGRYQPQHF. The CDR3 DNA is TGTGCCAGCGGCCCGCAGGGAGGGAGATATCAGCCCCAGCATTTT.

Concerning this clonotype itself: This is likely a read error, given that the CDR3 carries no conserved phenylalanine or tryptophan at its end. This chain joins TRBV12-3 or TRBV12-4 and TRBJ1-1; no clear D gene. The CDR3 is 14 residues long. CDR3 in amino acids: CASGLVPDFLEAFL. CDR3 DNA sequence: TGTGCTAGTGGTTTGGTACCGGATTTCCTTGAAGCTTTCCTT.

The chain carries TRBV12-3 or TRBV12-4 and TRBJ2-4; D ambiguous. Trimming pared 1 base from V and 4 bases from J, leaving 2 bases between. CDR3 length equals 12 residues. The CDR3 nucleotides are TGTGCCAGCAGTTTAGGGAAAAACATTCAGTACTTC. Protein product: CASSLGKNIQYF.

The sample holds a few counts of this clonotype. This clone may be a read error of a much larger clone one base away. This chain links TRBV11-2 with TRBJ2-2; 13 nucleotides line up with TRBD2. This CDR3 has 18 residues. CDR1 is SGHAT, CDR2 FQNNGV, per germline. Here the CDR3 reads CTSSPRLAGGLNTGELFF. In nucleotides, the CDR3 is TGTACCAGCAGCCCACGACTAGCGGGAGGCCTGAACACCGGGGAGCTGTTTTTT.

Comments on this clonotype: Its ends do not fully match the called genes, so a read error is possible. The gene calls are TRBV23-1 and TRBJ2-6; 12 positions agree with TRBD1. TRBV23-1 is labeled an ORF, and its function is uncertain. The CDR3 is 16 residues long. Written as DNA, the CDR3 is TGCGCCAGCGGAGGGACAGGGGGCAATGGGGCCGACGTCCTGACTTTC. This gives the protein CASGGTGGNGADVLTF.

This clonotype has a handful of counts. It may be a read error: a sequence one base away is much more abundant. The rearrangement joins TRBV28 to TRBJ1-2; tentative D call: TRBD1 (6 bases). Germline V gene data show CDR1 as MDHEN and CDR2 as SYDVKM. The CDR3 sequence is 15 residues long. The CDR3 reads CASTQGSSSAYGCTF. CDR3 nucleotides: TGTGCCAGCACGCAGGGGTCAAGCTCGGCCTATGGCTGCACCTTC.

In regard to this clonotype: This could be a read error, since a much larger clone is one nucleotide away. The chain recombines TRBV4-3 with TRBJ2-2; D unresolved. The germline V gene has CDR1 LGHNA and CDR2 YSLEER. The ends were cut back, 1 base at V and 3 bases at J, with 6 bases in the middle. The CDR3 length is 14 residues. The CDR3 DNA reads TGCGCCAGCAGCCAAGGTCTGGACACCGGGGAGCTGTTTTTT. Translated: CASSQGLDTGELFF.

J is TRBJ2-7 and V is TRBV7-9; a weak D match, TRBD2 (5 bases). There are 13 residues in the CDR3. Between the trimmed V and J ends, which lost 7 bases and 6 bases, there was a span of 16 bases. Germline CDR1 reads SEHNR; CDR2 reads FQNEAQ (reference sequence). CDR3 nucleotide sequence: TGTGCCAGCACTTCTAGCTGGAGTGCCGAGCAGTACTTC. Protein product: CASTSSWSAEQYF.

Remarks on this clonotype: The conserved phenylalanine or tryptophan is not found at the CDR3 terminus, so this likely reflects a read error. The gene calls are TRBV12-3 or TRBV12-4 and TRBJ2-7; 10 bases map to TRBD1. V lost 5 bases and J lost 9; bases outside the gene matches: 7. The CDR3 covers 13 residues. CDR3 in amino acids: CASSRDRGSGQYY. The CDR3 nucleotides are TGTGCCAGCAGTCGGGACAGGGGTAGCGGGCAGTACTAC.

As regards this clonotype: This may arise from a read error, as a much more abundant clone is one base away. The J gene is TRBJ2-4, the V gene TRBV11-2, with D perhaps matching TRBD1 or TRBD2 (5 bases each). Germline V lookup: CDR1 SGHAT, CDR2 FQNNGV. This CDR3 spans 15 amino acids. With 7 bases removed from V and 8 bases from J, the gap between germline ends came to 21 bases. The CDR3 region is CASNSWDLGGYIQYF. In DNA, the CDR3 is TGTGCCAGCAACTCATGGGACCTGGGCGGGTACATTCAGTACTTC.

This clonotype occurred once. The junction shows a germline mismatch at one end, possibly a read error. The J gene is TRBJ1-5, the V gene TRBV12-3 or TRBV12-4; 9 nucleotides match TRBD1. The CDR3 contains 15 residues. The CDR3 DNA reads TGTGCCAGCAATTTAGGGGGGGACAGGGTACAGCCCCAGCATTTT. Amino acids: CASNLGGDRVQPQHF.

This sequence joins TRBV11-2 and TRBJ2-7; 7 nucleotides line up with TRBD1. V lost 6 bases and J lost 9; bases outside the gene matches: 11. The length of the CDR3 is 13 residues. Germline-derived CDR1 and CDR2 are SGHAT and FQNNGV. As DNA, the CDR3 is TGTGCCAGCAGTCGGGACAGCTTTGCGTGGCAGTACTTC. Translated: CASSRDSFAWQYF. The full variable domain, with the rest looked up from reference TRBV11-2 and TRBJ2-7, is EAGVAQSPRYKIIEKRQSVAFWCNPISGHATLYWYQQILGQGPKLLIQFQNNGVVDDSQLPKDRFSAERLKGVDSTLKIQPAKLEDSAVYLCASSRDSFAWQYFGPGTRLTVT.

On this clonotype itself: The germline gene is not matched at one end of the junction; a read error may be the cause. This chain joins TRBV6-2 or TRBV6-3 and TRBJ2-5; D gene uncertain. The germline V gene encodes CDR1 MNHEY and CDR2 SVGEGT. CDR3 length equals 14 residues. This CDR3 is CASRPRHHQETKYF. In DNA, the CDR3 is TGTGCCAGCAGACCCAGACACCACCAAGAGACCAAGTACTTC.

The CDR3 DNA sequence: TGTGCCAGCGTACGGAGGGGGGTGAACACCGGGGAGCTGTTTTTT. This translates into CASVRRGVNTGELFF. The gene calls are TRBV6-6 and TRBJ2-2; D possibly matches TRBD1 or TRBD2 (6 bases each). CDR1 and CDR2 (germline): MNHNY, SVGAGI (reference sequence). Trimming took off 8 bases at V and 1 base at J, with 14 bases between the two ends. The length of the CDR3 is 15 residues.

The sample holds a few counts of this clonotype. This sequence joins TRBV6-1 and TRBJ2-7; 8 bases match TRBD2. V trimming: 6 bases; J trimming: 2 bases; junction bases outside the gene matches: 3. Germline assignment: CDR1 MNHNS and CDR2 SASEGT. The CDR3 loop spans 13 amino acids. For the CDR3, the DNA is TGTGCCAGCAGACTAGCGGACCCCTACGAGCAGTACTTC. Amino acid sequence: CASRLADPYEQYF.

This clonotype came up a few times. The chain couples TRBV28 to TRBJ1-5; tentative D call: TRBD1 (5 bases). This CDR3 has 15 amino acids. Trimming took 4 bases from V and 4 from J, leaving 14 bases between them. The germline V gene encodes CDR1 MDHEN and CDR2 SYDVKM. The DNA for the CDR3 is TGTGCCAGCAGTTGGCAGGGATGGCGGAATCAGCCCCAGCATTTT. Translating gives CASSWQGWRNQPQHF.

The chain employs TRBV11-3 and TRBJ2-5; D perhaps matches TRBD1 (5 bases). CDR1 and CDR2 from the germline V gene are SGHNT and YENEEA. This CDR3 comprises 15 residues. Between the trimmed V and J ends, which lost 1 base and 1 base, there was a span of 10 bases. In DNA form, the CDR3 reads TGTGCCAGCAGCTTAGGGGTGACAGTCCAAGAGACCCAGTACTTC. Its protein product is CASSLGVTVQETQYF.

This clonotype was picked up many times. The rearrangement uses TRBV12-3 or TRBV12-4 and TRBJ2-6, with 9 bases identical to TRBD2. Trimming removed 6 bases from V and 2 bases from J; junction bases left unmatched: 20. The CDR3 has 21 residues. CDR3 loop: CASSATQLRLAGKPGANVLTF. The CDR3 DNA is TGTGCCAGCAGCGCCACACAGCTACGCCTAGCGGGAAAACCTGGGGCCAACGTCCTGACTTTC.

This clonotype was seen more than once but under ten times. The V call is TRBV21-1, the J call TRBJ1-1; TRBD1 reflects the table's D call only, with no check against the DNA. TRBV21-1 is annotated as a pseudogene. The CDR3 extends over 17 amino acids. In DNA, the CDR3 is TGTGCCAGCAACCTACGGGACAGTCTCTTTTCGAACACTGAAGCTTTCTTT. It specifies CASNLRDSLFSNTEAFF.

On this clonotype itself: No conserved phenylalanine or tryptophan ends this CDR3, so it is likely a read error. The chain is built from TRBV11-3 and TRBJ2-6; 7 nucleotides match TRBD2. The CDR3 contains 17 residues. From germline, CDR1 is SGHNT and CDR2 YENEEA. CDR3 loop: CASGRGKGISGANLLTL. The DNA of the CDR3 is TGTGCCAGCGGGAGGGGAAAAGGGATCTCTGGGGCCAACCTCCTGACTTTG.

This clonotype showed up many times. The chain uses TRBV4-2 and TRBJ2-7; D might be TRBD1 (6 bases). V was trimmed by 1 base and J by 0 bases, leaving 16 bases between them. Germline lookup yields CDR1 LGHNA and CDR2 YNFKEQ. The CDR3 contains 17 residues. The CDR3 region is CASSQAAIGGRSYEQYF. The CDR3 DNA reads TGTGCCAGCAGCCAAGCGGCCATAGGGGGACGCTCCTACGAGCAGTACTTC.

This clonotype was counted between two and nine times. DNA for the CDR3: TGTGCCATCAGTGAGGGGGGGCGCGGATACGAGCAGTACTTC. Protein product: CAISEGGRGYEQYF. V gene TRBV10-3 combines with J gene TRBJ2-7; D tentatively fits TRBD1 or TRBD2 (6 bases each). Deletions cut 2 bases from V and 4 bases from J, with 12 bases between. CDR1 and CDR2 (germline): ENHRY, SYGVKD. The CDR3 runs 14 residues.